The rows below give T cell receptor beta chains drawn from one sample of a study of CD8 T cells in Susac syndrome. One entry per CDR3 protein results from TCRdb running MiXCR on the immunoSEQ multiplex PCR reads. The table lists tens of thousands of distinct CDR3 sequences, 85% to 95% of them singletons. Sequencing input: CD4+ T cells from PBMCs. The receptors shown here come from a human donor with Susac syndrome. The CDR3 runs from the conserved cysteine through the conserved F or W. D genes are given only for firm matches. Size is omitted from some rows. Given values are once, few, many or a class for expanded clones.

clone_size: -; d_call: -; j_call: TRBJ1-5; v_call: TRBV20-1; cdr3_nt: TGCAGTGCTTACCCGATAAATCAGCCCCAGCATTTT; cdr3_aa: CSAYPINQPQHF
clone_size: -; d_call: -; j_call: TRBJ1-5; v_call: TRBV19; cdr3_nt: TGTGCCAGTAGTATTTCCCCTGGGACGTATCAGCCCCAGCATTTT; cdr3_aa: CASSISPGTYQPQHF
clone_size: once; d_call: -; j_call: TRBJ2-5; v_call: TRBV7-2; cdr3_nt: TGTGCCAGCAGCTTAGAGGGGGGGGCAAGAGAGACCCAGTACTTC; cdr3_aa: CASSLEGGARETQYF
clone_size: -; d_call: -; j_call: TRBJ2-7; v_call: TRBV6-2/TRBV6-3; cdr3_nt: TGTGCCAGCAGTGCAAACCACGAGCAGTACTTC; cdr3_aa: CASSANHEQYF
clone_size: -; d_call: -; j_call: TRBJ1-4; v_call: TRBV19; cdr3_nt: TGTGCCAGTAGTACTCGGAAAAAACTGTTTTTT; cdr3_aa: CASSTRKKLFF
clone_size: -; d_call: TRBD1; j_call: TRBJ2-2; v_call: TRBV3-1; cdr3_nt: TGTGCCAGCAGCCGGTACCGGGACAGGGGGCGCACCGGGGAGCTGTTTTTT; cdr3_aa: CASSRYRDRGRTGELFF
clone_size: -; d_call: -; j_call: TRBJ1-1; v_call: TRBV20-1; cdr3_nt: TGCAGTGCACTGCGGGCTGAAGCTTTCTTT; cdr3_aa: CSALRAEAFF
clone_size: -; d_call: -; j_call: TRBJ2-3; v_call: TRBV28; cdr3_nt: TGTGCCAGCAGTTGGTCTACAGATACGCAGTATTTT; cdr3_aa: CASSWSTDTQYF
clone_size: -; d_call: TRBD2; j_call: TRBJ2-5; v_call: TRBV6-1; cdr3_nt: TGTGCCAGCAGAGATCGTTACGGGGGGGCCAAGACCCAGTACTTC; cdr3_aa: CASRDRYGGAKTQYF
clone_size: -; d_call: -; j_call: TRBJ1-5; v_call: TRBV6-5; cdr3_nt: TGTGCCAGCAGTTATAGTCAGGGCTTCACGAGCAATCAGCCCCAGCATTTT; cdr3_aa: CASSYSQGFTSNQPQHF
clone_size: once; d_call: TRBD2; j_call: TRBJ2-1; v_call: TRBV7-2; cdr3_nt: TGTGCCAGCAGCTTGGCGGGGGGCTCCAATTTTGAGCAGTTCTTC; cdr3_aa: CASSLAGGSNFEQFF
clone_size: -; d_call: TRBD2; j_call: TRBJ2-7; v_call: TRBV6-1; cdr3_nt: TGTGCCACGAGTCGGGGGGGCTCGGACGAGCAGTACTTC; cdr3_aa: CATSRGGSDEQYF
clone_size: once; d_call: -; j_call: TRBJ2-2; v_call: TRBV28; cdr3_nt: TGTGCCAGCATTTCCGGGGGCACCGGGGAGCTGTTTTTT; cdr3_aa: CASISGGTGELFF
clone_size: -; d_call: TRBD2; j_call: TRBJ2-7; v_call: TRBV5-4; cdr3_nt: TGTGCCAGCAGCCCTCAGACTAGCGGCGTATACGAGCAGTACTTC; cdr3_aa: CASSPQTSGVYEQYF
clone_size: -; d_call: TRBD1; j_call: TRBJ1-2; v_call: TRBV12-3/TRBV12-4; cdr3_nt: TGTGCCAGCAGTTTAAGGGGGCGGAACTATGGCTACACCTTC; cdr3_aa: CASSLRGRNYGYTF
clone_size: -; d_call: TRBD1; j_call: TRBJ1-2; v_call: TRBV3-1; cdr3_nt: TGTGCCAGCAGCCAACCGGGACAGCGGCCTCAATTGGGATACACCTTC; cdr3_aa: CASSQPGQRPQLGYTF
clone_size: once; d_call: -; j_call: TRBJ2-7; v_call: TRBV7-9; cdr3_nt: TGTGCCAGCAGCTTAGACGGGAAGAAGTCCTACGAGCAGTACTTC; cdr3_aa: CASSLDGKKSYEQYF
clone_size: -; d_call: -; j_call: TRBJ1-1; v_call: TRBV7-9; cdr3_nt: TGTGCCAGCAGCTTTTTCAACTGGGAGGAAGCTTTCTTT; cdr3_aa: CASSFFNWEEAFF
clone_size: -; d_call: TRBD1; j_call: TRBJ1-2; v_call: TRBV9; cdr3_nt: TGTGCCAGCAGCCCCCTGGGACAGGGGGCATTTGGCTACACCTTC; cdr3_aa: CASSPLGQGAFGYTF
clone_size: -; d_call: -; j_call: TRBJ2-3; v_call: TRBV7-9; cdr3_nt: TGTGCCAGCAGCCCGGGGCGAGGCACAGATACGCAGTATTTT; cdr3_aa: CASSPGRGTDTQYF
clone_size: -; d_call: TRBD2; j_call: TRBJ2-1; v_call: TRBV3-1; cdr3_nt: TGTGCCAGCAGCCAAGTCGTTAGCGGGAGGGCCACGTTCTTC; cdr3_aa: CASSQVVSGRATFF
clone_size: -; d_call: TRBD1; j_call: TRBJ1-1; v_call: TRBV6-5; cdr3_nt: TGTGCCAGCAGTTACCAGGACAGGGGGGTTACTGAAGCTTTCTTT; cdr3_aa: CASSYQDRGVTEAFF
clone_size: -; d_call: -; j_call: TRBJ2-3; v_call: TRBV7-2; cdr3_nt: TGTGCCAGCCGCCCCCCGGGGAGCACAGATACGCAGTATTTT; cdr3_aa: CASRPPGSTDTQYF
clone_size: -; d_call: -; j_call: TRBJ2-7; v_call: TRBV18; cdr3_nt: TGTGCCAGCTCACCAGCAGGGCTAGGGGAGCAGTACTTC; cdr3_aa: CASSPAGLGEQYF
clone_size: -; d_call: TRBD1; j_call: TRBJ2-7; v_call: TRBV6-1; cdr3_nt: TGTGCCAGCTCCAGCAGCCACGGGACAGGGTTTCACGAGCAGTACTTC; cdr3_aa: CASSSSHGTGFHEQYF
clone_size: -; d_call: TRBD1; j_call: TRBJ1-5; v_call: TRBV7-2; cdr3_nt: TGTGCCAGCAGCTCACGGGACAGCCCTTATAGCAATCAGCCCCAGCATTTT; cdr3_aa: CASSSRDSPYSNQPQHF
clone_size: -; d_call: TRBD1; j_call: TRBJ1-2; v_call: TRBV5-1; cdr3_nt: TGCGCCAGCAGCTTGTGGACAGGCTATGGCTACACCTTC; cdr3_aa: CASSLWTGYGYTF
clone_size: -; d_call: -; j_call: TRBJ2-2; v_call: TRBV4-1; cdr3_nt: TGCGCCAGCAGCCCAATCAGCCAGCGGGTGGACACCGGGGAGCTGTTTTTT; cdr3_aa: CASSPISQRVDTGELFF
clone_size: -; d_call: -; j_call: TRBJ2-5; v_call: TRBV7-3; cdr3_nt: TGTGCCAGCAGCTTAAACTCTAGATCAGAGACCCAGTACTTC; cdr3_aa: CASSLNSRSETQYF
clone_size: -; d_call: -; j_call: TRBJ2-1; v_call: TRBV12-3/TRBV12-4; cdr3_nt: TGTGCCAGCAGCTTATACTCCTACAATGAGCAGTTCTTC; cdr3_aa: CASSLYSYNEQFF
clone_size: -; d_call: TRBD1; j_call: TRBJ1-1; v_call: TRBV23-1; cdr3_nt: TGCGCCAGCAGTCCCCGACAGGGGATTAACACTGAAGCTTTCTTT; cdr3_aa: CASSPRQGINTEAFF
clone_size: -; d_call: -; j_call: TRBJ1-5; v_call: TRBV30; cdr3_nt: TGTGCCTGGAGTCGAAAGGGCGGGATCGGCAATCAGCCCCAGCATTTT; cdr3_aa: CAWSRKGGIGNQPQHF
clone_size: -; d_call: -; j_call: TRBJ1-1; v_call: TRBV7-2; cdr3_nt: TGTGCCAGCAGCTTAAGGAGGATTGACACTGAAGCTTTCTTT; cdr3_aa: CASSLRRIDTEAFF
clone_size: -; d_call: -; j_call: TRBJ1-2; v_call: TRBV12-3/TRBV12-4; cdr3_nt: TGTGCCAGCAGCACTAACAGTGACCCGACCAGCTACACCTTC; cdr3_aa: CASSTNSDPTSYTF
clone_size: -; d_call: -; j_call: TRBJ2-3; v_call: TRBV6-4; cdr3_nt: TGTGCCAGCGGCCGTACGTTTACAGATACGCAGTATTTT; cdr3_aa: CASGRTFTDTQYF
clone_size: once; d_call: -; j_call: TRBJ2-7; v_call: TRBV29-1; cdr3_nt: TGCAGCGTTGTCCCAACAGTTTCCAGCTACGAGCAGTACTTC; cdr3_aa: CSVVPTVSSYEQYF
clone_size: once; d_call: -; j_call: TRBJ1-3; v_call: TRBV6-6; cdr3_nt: TGTGCCACCGAGACCGTCTCTGGAAACACCATATATTTT; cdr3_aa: CATETVSGNTIYF
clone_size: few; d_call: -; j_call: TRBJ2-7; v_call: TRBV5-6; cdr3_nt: TGTGCCAGCAGCTTGGTGGGGGGCTCCTACGAGCAGTACTTC; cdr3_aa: CASSLVGGSYEQYF
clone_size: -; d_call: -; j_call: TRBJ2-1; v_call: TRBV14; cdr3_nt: TGTGCCAGCAGCCAAGCAACAGGCCACTCCTACAATGAGCAGTTCTTC; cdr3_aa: CASSQATGHSYNEQFF
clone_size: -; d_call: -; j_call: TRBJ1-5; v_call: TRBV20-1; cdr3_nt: TGCAGTGCTAGTCCTGGGGGTGGAGAACGAGATATAAGCAATCAGCCCCAGCATTTT; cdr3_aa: CSASPGGGERDISNQPQHF
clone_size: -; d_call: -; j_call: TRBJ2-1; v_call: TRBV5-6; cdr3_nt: TGTGCCAGCAGCCTACCTACAGACAACAATGAGCAGTTCTTC; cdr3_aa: CASSLPTDNNEQFF
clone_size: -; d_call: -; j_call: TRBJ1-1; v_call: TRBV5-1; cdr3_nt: TGCGCCAGCAGCGAGTCACAGCACACTGAAGCTTTCTTT; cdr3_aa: CASSESQHTEAFF
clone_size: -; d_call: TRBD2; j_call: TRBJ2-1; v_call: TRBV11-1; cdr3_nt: TGTGCCAGCAGCTCCTTAGCGGGAGATAGCAATGAGCAGTTCTTC; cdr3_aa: CASSSLAGDSNEQFF
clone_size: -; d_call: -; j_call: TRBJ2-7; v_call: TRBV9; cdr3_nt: TGTGCCAGCAGCGTAGAGGGGAGACCTATTCAGGAGCAGTACTTC; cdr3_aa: CASSVEGRPIQEQYF
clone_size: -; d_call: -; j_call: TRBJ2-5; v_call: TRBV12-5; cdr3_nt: TGTGCTAGTGGTTTGGTTCCCGGGACCCAGTACTTC; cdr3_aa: CASGLVPGTQYF
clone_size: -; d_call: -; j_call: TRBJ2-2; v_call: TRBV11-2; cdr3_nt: TGTGCCAGCACCTCCGGCAGCGGGGAGCTGTTTTTT; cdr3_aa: CASTSGSGELFF
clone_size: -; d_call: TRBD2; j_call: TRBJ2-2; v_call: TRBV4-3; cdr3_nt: TGCGCCAGCAGCCAATCACACAGACTAGCGGGAGTCGTGGGTACCGGGGAGCTGTTTTTT; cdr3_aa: CASSQSHRLAGVVGTGELFF
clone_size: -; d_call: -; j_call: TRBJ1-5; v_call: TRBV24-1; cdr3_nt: TGTGCCACCAGTGATTTCGGGGGAGACAATCAGCCCCAGCATTTT; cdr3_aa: CATSDFGGDNQPQHF
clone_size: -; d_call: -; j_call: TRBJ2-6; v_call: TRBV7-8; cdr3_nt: TGTGCCAGCAGGTTTCGGGGGGCCAACGTCCTGACTTTC; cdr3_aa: CASRFRGANVLTF
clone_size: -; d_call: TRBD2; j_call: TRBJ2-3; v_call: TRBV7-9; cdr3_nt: TGTGCCAGCAGCTTACCCCCACTAGCGGTTCTAGATACGCAGTATTTT; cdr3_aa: CASSLPPLAVLDTQYF
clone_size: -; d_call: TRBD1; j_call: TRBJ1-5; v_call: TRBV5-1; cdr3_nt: TGCGCCAGCAGCCCGGGACAGAATAGCAATCAGCCCCAGCATTTT; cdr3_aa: CASSPGQNSNQPQHF
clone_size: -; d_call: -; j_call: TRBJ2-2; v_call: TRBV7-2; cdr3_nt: TGTGCCAGCAGCTTACACGGGGACAACACCGGGGAGCTGTTTTTT; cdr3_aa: CASSLHGDNTGELFF
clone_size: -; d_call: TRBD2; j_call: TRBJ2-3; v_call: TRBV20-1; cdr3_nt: TGCAGTGCTCCGAGCGGGGGGCAATATACGCAGTATTTT; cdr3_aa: CSAPSGGQYTQYF
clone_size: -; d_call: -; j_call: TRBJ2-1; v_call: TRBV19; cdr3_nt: TGTGCCAGTAGTCTGAACAACAATGAGCAGTTCTTC; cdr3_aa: CASSLNNNEQFF